This TCR beta chain came from a study of cytomegalovirus exposure and HLA in healthy donors. A note on this clone: The antigen is undetermined.

V was shortened by 4 bases and J by 7 bases, with 11 bases between the two germline ends. CDR1 is SNHLY and CDR2 is FYNNEI in the germline V gene. The CDR3 has 13 residues. Regarding the study as a whole: In the analysis, some V segments, TRBV6-2 and TRBV6-3 included, were excluded as indistinguishable.

13 Jbeta primers and 60 Vbeta primers were used for the PCR. Data came from immunoSEQ multiplex PCR; TCRdb stores just in-frame clones and leaves some out. The table records 130,000 to 150,000 clones, nearly 80% of them present only once. The receptor was isolated from a male donor in good health and CMV-seronegative. Specimen: PBMCs. The gene calls are TRBV2 and TRBJ1-5; D is unresolved. The CDR3 reads CASSAGERQPQHF. In DNA, the CDR3 is TGTGCCAGCAGTGCGGGAGAGAGACAGCCCCAGCATTTT.